Below are 2 T cell receptor beta chains sequenced from a single sample in a study of blood T cell repertoires in COVID-19. Data came from immunoSEQ multiplex PCR; TCRdb stores just in-frame clones and leaves some out. The sample contains roughly 25,000 clones, about 91% of which appear only once. Sequenced input: peripheral blood. Source of these receptors: a man between 65 and 79 years old with active COVID-19.

The chain joins TRBV27 to TRBJ1-1; 10 bases are a match to TRBD1. V shed 5 bases and J 3 bases; nucleotides not matched to a gene: 9. The CDR3 contains 16 residues. In germline, CDR1 is MNHEY, CDR2 SMNVEV (reference sequence). Written as DNA, the CDR3 is TGTGCCAGCAGTCTCCGGGACAGGGGCCCAGACACTGAAGCTTTCTTT. As protein: CASSLRDRGPDTEAFF.

J is TRBJ2-1 and V is TRBV27; D might be TRBD1 (5 bases). The V gene lost 4 bases and the J gene lost 3 bases, with 25 bases spanning the gap. The germline CDR1 and CDR2 sequences are MNHEY and SMNVEV (reference sequence). The CDR3 spans 19 residues. This chain's CDR3 is CASSSSRLVEGAFYNEQFF. The CDR3 DNA reads TGTGCCAGCAGTTCGTCTCGTTTAGTGGAAGGGGCGTTCTACAATGAGCAGTTCTTC.